This record concerns one T cell receptor (beta chain) sequence. Its antigen is unknown. This specimen comes from a study of T cells in Graves' hyperthyroidism and ophthalmopathy. At the level of the study: Peripheral blood draws took place at initial diagnosis, ahead of any treatment.

Trimming shortened V by 4 bases and J by 6 bases, and 13 bases separated the two germline ends. The germline V gene has CDR1 SGHRS and CDR2 YFSETQ. The CDR3 has 14 residues. RNA transcripts served as the template for amplifying TCR beta CDR3 regions. TCR CDR3 regions were first amplified by RT-PCR with HTBI primers. Each CDR3 protein gets one entry after TCRdb re-called the multiplex PCR reads with MiXCR. The table includes fewer than 850,000 distinct CDR3 sequences, 17% detected once. Clinical symptoms, serum thyroxine, TRAb, thyroid ultrasound and orbital computed tomography established diagnosis. General study points: Peripheral blood also featured most of the thyroid clonotypes expanded above 0.001. Ophthalmopathy stood apart from stable hyperthyroidism in a 13 V-J model.

This TCR was sampled from a man in his forties or fifties with Graves' hyperthyroidism. This rearrangement joins TRBV5-1 to TRBJ2-2; maybe TRBD1 (8 bases). The sequencing sample was made of blood. As DNA, the CDR3 is TGCGCCAGCAGCATACAGGGGGGGGCCGGGGAGCTGTTTTTT. Translation gives CASSIQGGAGELFF.